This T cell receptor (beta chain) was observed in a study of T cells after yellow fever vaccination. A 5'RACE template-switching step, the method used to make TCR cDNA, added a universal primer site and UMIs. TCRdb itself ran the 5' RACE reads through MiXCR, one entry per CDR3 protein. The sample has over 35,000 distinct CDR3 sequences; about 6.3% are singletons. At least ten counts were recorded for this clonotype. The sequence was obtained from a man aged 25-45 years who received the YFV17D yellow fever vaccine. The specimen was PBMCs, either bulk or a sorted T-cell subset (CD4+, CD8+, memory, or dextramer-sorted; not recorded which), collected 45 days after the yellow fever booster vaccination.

This chain's CDR3 is CASSPPGGRAGELFF. Written as DNA, the CDR3 is TGTGCCAGCAGCCCCCCCGGAGGCCGGGCCGGGGAGCTGTTTTTT. The J gene is TRBJ2-2, the V gene TRBV7-9; tentative D call: TRBD2 (5 bases). Trimming removed 5 bases at V and 6 bases at J, with 16 bases between. The CDR3 totals 15 residues. Germline loops: CDR1 SEHNR, CDR2 FQNEAQ (reference sequence).